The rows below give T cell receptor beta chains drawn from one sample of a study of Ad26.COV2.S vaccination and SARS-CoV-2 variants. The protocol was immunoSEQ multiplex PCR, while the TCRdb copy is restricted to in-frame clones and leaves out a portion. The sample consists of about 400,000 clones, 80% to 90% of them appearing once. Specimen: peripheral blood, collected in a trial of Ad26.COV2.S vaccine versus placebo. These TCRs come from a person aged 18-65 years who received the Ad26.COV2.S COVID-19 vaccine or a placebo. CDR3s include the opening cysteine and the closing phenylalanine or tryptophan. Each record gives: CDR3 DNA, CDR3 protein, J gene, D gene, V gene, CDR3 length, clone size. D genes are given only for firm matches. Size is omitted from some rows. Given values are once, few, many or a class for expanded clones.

cdr3_nt: TGTGCCAGCAGCCGGACAGGGCTGAGCTACGAGCAGTACTTC
cdr3_aa: CASSRTGLSYEQYF
j_call: TRBJ2-7
d_call: TRBD1
v_call: TRBV2
cdr3_length: 14
clone_size: .

cdr3_nt: TGTGCCAGCAGTCCCGGGTCCCCCTATGGTGGCTACACCTTC
cdr3_aa: CASSPGSPYGGYTF
j_call: TRBJ1-2
d_call: .
v_call: TRBV27
cdr3_length: 14
clone_size: .

cdr3_nt: TGTGCCTGGAGTGACAGGGTCCCCTACAATGAGCAGTTCTTC
cdr3_aa: CAWSDRVPYNEQFF
j_call: TRBJ2-1
d_call: .
v_call: TRBV30
cdr3_length: 14
clone_size: .

cdr3_nt: TGTGCCAGCAGCTTAGCGGGGTTAGGGAGTCAGCCCCAGCATTTT
cdr3_aa: CASSLAGLGSQPQHF
j_call: TRBJ1-5
d_call: .
v_call: TRBV7-9
cdr3_length: 15
clone_size: .

cdr3_nt: TGTGCCAGCAGCCAAGGGGCGACCTACAATGAGCAGTTCTTC
cdr3_aa: CASSQGATYNEQFF
j_call: TRBJ2-1
d_call: .
v_call: TRBV4-2
cdr3_length: 14
clone_size: few

cdr3_nt: TGTGCCAGCAGCCCTACGTCGGAGTCTAGCTCCTACGAGCAGTACTTC
cdr3_aa: CASSPTSESSSYEQYF
j_call: TRBJ2-7
d_call: .
v_call: TRBV7-7
cdr3_length: 16
clone_size: .

cdr3_nt: TGTGCCAGCAGTTACTCTACGACAGTTGAAAAACTGTTTTTT
cdr3_aa: CASSYSTTVEKLFF
j_call: TRBJ1-4
d_call: .
v_call: TRBV6-5
cdr3_length: 14
clone_size: .

cdr3_nt: TGTGCCAGCAGCCAAGACGGCAGGGTAAACGAGCAGTACTTC
cdr3_aa: CASSQDGRVNEQYF
j_call: TRBJ2-7
d_call: .
v_call: TRBV4-2
cdr3_length: 14
clone_size: .

cdr3_nt: TGTGCCAGCAGTTCTAGGGTCAGGGTTTGGGGTAGGCACTATGGCTACACCTTC
cdr3_aa: CASSSRVRVWGRHYGYTF
j_call: TRBJ1-2
d_call: .
v_call: TRBV27
cdr3_length: 18
clone_size: .

cdr3_nt: TGTGCCAGCTCACCACGGGCTAGCGGGGGATACGAGCAGTACTTC
cdr3_aa: CASSPRASGGYEQYF
j_call: TRBJ2-7
d_call: TRBD2
v_call: TRBV18
cdr3_length: 15
clone_size: .